This T cell receptor (beta chain) was recorded in a study of T cell clusters in autoimmune cytopenias. Findings and limits, study-wide: Active autoimmune hepatitis patients had roughly 3-fold fewer exclusive TRB clusters than healthy donors. The cluster-lack signature was not seen for secondary cytopenia versus chronic lymphocytic leukemia.

Comments on this clonotype: Its target is unknown.

TRB was amplified from about 250 ng of peripheral blood genomic DNA per sample. Germline values: CDR1 MNHNS, CDR2 SASEGT. This CDR3 has 14 amino acids. One tube held mixed TRB-A and TRB-B primer pools for touch-down PCR. TCRdb processed the multiplex PCR reads again and assigns one entry to each CDR3 protein, with no DNA. This sample's clone table lists about 4,400 distinct CDR3 sequences. This same sample was also part of a study on T cell repertoires in aging, cancer and after chemotherapy.

The J gene is TRBJ2-5, the V gene TRBV6-1. This TCR derives from a human donor with an autoimmune cytopenia or autoimmune hepatitis (not recorded which). The sequenced material came from peripheral blood. The CDR3 reads CASSERGNQETQYF.